The 8 T cell receptor beta chains below were found in one sample sequenced in a study of shared clonotypes between healthy human individuals. Sequencing was performed with immunoSEQ multiplex PCR; in TCRdb, only in-frame clones are kept and a portion is missing. The sample lists about 490,000 clones, roughly four fifths occurring once. Sequencing was performed on PBMCs. The receptors come from a woman aged 40 to 50 in good health. Some clones in this sample may be carry-over from other donors' samples.

The chain links TRBV10-3 to TRBJ1-1; D gene uncertain. CDR3 length: 13 residues. From germline, CDR1 is ENHRY and CDR2 SYGVKD. The V end was cut by 8 bases, the J end by 5 bases, with 15 bases between. The CDR3 DNA follows: TGTGCCATCGCCCAGGAGGGCTATACTGAAGCTTTCTTT. Translated: CAIAQEGYTEAFF.

V gene TRBV29-1 combines with J gene TRBJ2-3; D remains unclear. Germline CDR1 is SQVTM and CDR2 is ANQGSEA. Trimming stripped 5 bases from V and 0 bases from J, with 6 bases between. The CDR3 spans 12 residues. This CDR3 reads CSVSKSTDTQYF. In DNA form, the CDR3 reads TGCAGCGTTAGTAAGAGCACAGATACGCAGTATTTT.

The chain has TRBV4-1 and TRBJ2-5, with D perhaps matching TRBD1 (6 bases). The CDR3 has 14 residues. V was trimmed by 3 bases and J by 5 bases, leaving 13 bases between them. In germline, CDR1 is MGHRA, CDR2 YSYEKL. In DNA form, the CDR3 reads TGCGCCAGCAGCCACGCCGGGACAAGGGAGACCCAGTACTTC. It is translated as CASSHAGTRETQYF.

In the case of this clone: At one boundary the junction diverges from the germline segment, which might be a read error. The V call is TRBV11-2, the J call TRBJ1-4; no clear D gene. The length of the CDR3 is 14 residues. Germline CDR1 is SGHAT and CDR2 is FQNNGV. Here the CDR3 reads CASSLGSRNEKLSF. The CDR3 bases are TGTGCCAGCAGCTTAGGATCCAGGAATGAAAAACTGTCTTTT.

This chain links TRBV27 with TRBJ2-5, with D hard to call. The J call may be wrong; the DNA end is better matched by TRBJ2-7. Germline V CDR1 and CDR2: MNHEY, SMNVEV (reference sequence). This CDR3 has 10 residues. This CDR3 reads CATPSNEQYF. As DNA, the CDR3 is TGTGCCACCCCTTCCAACGAGCAGTACTTC.

This clone came up a few times. The chain recombines TRBV18 with TRBJ1-5, with D tentatively TRBD1 (5 bases). V was clipped by 4 bases and J by 1 base, with 11 bases between them. The CDR3 consists of 15 residues. Per germline, CDR1 KGHSH and CDR2 LQKENI. CDR3 coding DNA: TGTGCCAGCTCACTTAACCAGGGAAGCAATCAGCCCCAGCATTTT. It translates to CASSLNQGSNQPQHF. The full variable domain, in which reference TRBV18 and TRBJ1-5 provide the parts outside the CDR3, is NAGVMQNPRHLVRRRGQEARLRCSPMKGHSHVYWYRQLPEEGLKFMVYLQKENIIDESGMPKERFSAEFPKEGPSILRIQQVVRGDSAAYFCASSLNQGSNQPQHFGDGTRLSIL.

There are a few counts of this clone. The chain has TRBV15 and TRBJ1-4, with D unclear. This CDR3 is built from 11 residues. V lost 3 bases to trimming and J lost 6 bases, with 2 bases between them. Germline CDR1 is LNHNV and CDR2 is YYDKDF (reference sequence). The CDR3 reads CATSSYEKLFF. CDR3 coding DNA: TGTGCCACCAGCAGTTATGAAAAACTGTTTTTT.

Comment on this clone: At one boundary the junction diverges from the germline segment, which might be a read error. This chain connects TRBV27 to TRBJ2-7, with TRBD1 matching over 9 bases. This CDR3 contains 12 residues. Germline V gene lookup returns CDR1 MNHEY and CDR2 SMNVEV (reference sequence). The CDR3 sequence: CASQTGTGNGDF. As DNA, the CDR3 is TGTGCCAGCCAGACCGGGACAGGGAACGGGGACTTC.